This T cell receptor beta chain was sequenced in a study of OX40 agonist ivuxolimab in advanced cancers. The protocol was immunoSEQ multiplex PCR, while the TCRdb copy is restricted to in-frame clones and leaves out a portion. The data hold about 48,000 clones, with 85% to 90% observed a single time. This receptor was obtained from an adult with an advanced solid tumor such as melanoma, head and neck, liver or kidney cancer. Sequencing used CD4+ or CD8+ T cells sorted from blood, obtained in a trial of the OX40 agonist ivuxolimab.

This CDR3 reads CASSLAEGVTEAFF. The CDR3 DNA reads TGTGCCAGCAGCTTAGCAGAAGGGGTTACTGAAGCTTTCTTT. The genes are TRBV13 and TRBJ1-1; weak D call: TRBD1 (5 bases). V was shortened by 1 base and J by 5 bases, with 11 bases between the two germline ends. The CDR3 length is 14 residues. Germline lookup yields CDR1 PRHDT and CDR2 FYEKMQ (reference sequence).